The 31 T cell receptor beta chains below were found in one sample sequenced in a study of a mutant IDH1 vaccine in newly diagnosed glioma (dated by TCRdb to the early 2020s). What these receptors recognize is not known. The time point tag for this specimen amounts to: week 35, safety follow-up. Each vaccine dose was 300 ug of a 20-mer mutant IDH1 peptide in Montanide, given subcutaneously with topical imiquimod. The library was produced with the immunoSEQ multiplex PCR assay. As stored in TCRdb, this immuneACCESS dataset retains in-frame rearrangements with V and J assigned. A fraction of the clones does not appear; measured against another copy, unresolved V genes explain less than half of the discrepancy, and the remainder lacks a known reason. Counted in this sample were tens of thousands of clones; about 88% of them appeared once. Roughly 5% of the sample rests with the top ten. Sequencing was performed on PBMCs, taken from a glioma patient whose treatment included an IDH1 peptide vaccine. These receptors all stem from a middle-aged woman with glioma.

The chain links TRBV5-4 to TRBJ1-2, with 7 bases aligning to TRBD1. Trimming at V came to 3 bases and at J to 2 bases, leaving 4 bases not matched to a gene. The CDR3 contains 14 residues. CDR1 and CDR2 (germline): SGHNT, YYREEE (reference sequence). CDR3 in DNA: TGTGCCAGCAGCTCCAGGGGGGGGAACTATGGCTACACCTTC. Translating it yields CASSSRGGNYGYTF.

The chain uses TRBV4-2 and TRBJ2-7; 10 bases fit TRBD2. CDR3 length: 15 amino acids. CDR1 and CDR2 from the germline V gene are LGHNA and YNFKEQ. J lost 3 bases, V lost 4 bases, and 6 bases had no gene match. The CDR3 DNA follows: TGTGCCAGCAGCCGGAAACTAGCGGGAAGCTACGAGCAGTACTTC. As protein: CASSRKLAGSYEQYF.

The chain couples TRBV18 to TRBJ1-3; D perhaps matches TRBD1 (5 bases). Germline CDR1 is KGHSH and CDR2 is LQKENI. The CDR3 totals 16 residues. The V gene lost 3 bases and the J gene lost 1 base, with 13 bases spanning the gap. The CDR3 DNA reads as TGTGCCAGCTCACCTGGAGGGGATCGGTCTGGAAACACCATATATTTT. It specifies CASSPGGDRSGNTIYF.

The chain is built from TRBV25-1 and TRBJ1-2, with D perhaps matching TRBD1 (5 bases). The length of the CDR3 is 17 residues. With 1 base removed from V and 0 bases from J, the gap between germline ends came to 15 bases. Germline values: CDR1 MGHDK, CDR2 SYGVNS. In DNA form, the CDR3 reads TGTGCCAGCAGTGAATTCGAGGGGTCACCGACTAACTATGGCTACACCTTC. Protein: CASSEFEGSPTNYGYTF.

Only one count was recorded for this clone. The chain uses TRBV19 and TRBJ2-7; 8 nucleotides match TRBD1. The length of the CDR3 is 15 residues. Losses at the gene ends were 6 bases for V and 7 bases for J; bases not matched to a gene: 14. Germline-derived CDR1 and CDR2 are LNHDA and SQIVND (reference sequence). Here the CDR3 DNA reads TGTGCCAGTAGCCGGACAGGGCTGAGTCTGGGGGAGCAGTACTTC. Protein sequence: CASSRTGLSLGEQYF.

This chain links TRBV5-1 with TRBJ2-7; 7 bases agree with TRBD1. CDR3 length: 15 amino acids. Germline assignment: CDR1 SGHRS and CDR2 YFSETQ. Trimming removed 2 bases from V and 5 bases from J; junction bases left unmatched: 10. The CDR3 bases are TGCGCCAGCAGCTTTAGGGCCTTAGGGGGCAACGAGCAGTACTTC. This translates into CASSFRALGGNEQYF.

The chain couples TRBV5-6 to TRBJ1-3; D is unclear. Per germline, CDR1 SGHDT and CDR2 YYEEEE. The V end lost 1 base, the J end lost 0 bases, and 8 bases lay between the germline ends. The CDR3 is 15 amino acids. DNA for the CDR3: TGTGCCAGCAGCTTGTTGTCGGGCTCTGGAAACACCATATATTTT. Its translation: CASSLLSGSGNTIYF.

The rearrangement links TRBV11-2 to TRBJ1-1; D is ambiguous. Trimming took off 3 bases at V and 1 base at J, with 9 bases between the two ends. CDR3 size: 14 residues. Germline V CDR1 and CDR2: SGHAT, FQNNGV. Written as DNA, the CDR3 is TGTGCCAGCAGCTTGCTACCAAAGAACACTGAAGCTTTCTTT. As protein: CASSLLPKNTEAFF.

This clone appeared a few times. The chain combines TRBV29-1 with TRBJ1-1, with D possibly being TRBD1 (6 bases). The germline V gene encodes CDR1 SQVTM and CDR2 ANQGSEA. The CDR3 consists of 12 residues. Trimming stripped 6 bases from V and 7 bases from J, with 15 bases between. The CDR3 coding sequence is TGCAGCGTCGAGAGGGGGAGCAATGAAGCTTTCTTT. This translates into CSVERGSNEAFF.

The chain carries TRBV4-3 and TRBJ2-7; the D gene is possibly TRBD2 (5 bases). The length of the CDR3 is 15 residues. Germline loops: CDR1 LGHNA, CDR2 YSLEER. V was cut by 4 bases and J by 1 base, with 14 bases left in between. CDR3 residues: CASSPGLSGSYEQYF. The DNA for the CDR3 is TGCGCCAGCAGCCCCGGACTGTCTGGGTCCTACGAGCAGTACTTC.

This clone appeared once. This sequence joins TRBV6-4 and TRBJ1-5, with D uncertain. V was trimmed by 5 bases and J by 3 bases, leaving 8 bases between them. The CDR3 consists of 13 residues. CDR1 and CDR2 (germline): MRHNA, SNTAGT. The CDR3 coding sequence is TGTGCCAGCAGTATAACAATCAATCAGCCCCAGCATTTT. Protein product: CASSITINQPQHF.

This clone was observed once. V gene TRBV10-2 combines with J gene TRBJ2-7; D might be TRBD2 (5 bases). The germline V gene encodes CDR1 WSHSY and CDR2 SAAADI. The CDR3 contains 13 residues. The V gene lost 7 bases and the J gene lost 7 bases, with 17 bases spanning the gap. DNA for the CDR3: TGCGCCAGCATTCGATTTAGCGTTGGGGAGCAGTACTTC. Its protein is CASIRFSVGEQYF.

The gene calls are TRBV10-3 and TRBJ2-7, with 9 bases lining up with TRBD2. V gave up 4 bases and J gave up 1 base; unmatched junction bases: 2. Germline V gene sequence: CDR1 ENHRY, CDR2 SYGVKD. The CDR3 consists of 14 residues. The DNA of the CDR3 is TGTGCCATCAGTGGTCTAGCGGGGTCCTACGAGCAGTACTTC. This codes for CAISGLAGSYEQYF.

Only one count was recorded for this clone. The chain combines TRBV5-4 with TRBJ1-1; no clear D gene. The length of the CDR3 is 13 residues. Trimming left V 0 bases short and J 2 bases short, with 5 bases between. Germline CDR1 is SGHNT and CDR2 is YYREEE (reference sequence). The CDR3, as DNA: TGTGCCAGCAGCTTGGGGCCTAACACTGAAGCTTTCTTT. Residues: CASSLGPNTEAFF. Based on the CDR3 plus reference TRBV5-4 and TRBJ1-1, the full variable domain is ETGVTQSPTHLIKTRGQQVTLRCSSQSGHNTVSWYQQALGQGPQFIFQYYREEENGRGNFPPRFSGLQFPNYSSELNVNALELDDSALYLCASSLGPNTEAFFGQGTRLTVV.

CDR3 sequence reads: CASSEETYSGNTIYF. The CDR3 DNA reads as TGTGCCAGCAGTGAAGAGACTTACTCTGGAAACACCATATATTTT. The chain joins TRBV6-1 to TRBJ1-3; D remains ambiguous. The germline V and J ends were trimmed by 1 base and 0 bases, with 7 bases remaining between them. Germline CDR1 and CDR2: MNHNS and SASEGT. This CDR3 has 15 amino acids.

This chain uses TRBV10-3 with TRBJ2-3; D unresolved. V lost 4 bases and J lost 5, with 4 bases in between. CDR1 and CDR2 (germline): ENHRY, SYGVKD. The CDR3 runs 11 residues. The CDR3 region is CAISGLDTQYF. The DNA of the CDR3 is TGTGCCATCAGTGGACTAGATACGCAGTATTTT.

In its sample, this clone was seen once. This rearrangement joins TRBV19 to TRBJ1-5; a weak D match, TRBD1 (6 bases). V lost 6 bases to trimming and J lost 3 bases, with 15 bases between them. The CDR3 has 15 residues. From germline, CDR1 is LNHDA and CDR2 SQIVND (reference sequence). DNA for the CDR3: TGTGCCAGTAGGGTAGGGACATCGTACAATCAGCCCCAGCATTTT. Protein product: CASRVGTSYNQPQHF.

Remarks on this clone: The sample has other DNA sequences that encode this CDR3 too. The CDR3 nucleotides are TGCGCCAGCAGCTTGGGGGGCTATGGCTACACCTTC. Encoded protein: CASSLGGYGYTF. The chain uses TRBV5-1 and TRBJ1-2, with no clear D. V shed 0 bases and J shed 4 bases, with 4 bases lying between them. The V gene's germline CDR1 is SGHRS and CDR2 YFSETQ. The CDR3 consists of 12 residues.

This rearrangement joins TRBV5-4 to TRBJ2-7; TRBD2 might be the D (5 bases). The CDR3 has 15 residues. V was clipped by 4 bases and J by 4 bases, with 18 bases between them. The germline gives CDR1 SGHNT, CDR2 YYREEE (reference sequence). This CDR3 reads CASSRGSERRYEQYF. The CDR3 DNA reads TGTGCCAGCAGCCGAGGGTCCGAGCGGAGGTACGAGCAGTACTTC.

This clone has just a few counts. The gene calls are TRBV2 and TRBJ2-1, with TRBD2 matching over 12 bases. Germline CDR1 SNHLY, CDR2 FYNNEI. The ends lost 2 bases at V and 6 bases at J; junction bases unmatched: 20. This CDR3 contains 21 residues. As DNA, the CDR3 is TGTGCCAGCAGTGAATTGGGTTGGCTAGCGGGAGGGCCGCGTACTCCCAATGAGCAGTTCTTC. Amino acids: CASSELGWLAGGPRTPNEQFF.

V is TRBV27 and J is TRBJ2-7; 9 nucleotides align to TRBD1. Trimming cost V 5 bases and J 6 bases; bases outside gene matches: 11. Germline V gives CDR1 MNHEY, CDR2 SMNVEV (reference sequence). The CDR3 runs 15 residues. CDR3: CASSPRPGTGSEQYF. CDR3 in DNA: TGTGCCAGCAGTCCACGTCCCGGGACAGGGAGCGAGCAGTACTTC.

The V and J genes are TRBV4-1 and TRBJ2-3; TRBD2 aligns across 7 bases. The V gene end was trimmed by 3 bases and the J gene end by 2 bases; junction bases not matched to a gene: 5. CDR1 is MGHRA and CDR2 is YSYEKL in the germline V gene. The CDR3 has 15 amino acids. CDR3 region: CASSHGTIPTDTQYF. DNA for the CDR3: TGCGCCAGCAGCCATGGGACTATCCCCACAGATACGCAGTATTTT.

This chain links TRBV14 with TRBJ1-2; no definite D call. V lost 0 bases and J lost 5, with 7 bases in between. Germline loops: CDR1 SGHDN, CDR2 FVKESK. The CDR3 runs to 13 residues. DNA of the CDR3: TGTGCCAGCAGCCAAGAGGCCGGGTATGGCTACACCTTC. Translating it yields CASSQEAGYGYTF.

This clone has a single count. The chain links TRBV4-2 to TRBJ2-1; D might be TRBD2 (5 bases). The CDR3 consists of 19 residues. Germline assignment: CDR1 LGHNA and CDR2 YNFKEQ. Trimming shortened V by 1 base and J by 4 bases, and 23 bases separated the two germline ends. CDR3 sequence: CASSQGYRRRSDGYNEQFF. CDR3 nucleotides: TGTGCCAGCAGCCAAGGCTACCGGAGGCGTAGCGACGGGTACAATGAGCAGTTCTTC.

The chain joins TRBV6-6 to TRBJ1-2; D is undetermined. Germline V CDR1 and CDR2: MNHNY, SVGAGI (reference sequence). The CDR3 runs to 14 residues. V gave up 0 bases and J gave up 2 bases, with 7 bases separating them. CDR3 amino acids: CASSYSGENYGYTF. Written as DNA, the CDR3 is TGTGCCAGCAGTTACTCTGGCGAGAACTATGGCTACACCTTC.

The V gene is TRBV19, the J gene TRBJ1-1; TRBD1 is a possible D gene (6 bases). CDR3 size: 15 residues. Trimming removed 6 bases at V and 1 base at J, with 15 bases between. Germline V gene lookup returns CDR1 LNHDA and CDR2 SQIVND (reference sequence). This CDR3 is CASRIAGTPNTEAFF. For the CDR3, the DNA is TGTGCCAGTAGGATTGCCGGGACACCGAACACTGAAGCTTTCTTT.

The CDR3 here is CASSHPGSRSTDTQYF. The CDR3 bases are TGCGCCAGCAGCCACCCCGGGTCGAGAAGCACAGATACGCAGTATTTT. This chain uses TRBV4-1 with TRBJ2-3; no definite D call. Trimming took off 3 bases at V and 0 bases at J, with 13 bases between the two ends. CDR3 size: 16 residues. Germline CDR1 is MGHRA and CDR2 is YSYEKL.

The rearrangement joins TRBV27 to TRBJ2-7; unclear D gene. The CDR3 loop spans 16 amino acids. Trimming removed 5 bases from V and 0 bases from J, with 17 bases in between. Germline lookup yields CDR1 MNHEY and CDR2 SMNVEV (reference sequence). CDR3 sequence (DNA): TGTGCCAGCAGTCCCCTGCGGCTAGAGAGCTCCTACGAGCAGTACTTC. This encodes CASSPLRLESSYEQYF.

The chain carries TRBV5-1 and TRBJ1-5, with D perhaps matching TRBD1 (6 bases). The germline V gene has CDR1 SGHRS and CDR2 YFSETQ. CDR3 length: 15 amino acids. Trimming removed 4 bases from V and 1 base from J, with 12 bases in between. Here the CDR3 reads CASSPGASSNQPQHF. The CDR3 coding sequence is TGCGCCAGCAGCCCGGGGGCCTCGAGCAATCAGCCCCAGCATTTT.

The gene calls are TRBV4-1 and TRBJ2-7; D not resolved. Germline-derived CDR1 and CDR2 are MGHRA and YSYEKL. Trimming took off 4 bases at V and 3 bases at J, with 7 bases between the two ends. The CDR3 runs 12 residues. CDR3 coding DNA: TGCGCCAGCAGCCCAGGTGGCTACGAGCAGTACTTC. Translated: CASSPGGYEQYF.

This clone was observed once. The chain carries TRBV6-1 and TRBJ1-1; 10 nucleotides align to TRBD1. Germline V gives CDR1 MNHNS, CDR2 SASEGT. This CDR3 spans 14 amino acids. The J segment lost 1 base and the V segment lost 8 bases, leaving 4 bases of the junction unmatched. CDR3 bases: TGTGCCAGCTGTCGACAGGGGGCGAACACTGAAGCTTTCTTT. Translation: CASCRQGANTEAFF.